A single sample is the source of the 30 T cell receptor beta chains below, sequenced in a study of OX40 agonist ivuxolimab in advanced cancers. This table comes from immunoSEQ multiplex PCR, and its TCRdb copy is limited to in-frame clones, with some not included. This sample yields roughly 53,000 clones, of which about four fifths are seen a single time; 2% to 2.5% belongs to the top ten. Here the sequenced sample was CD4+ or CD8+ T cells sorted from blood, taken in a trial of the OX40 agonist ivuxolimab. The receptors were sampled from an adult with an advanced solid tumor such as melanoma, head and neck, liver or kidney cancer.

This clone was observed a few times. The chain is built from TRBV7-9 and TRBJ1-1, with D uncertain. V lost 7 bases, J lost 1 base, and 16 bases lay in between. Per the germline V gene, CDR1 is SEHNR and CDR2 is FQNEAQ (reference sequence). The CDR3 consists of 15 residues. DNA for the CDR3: TGTGCCAGCACCCTCTCCCGGACGGAGAACACTGAAGCTTTCTTT. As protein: CASTLSRTENTEAFF. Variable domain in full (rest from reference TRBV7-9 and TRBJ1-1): DTGVSQNPRHKITKRGQNVTFRCDPISEHNRLYWYRQTLGQGPEFLTYFQNEAQLEKSRLLSDRFSAERPKGSFSTLEIQRTEQGDSAMYLCASTLSRTENTEAFFGQGTRLTVV.

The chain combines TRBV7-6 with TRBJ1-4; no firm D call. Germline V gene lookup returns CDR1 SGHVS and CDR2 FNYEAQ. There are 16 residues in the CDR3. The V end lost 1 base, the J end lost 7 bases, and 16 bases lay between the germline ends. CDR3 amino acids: CASSLGWRGFGEKLFF. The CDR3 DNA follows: TGTGCCAGCAGCTTAGGCTGGCGGGGATTTGGTGAAAAACTGTTTTTT.

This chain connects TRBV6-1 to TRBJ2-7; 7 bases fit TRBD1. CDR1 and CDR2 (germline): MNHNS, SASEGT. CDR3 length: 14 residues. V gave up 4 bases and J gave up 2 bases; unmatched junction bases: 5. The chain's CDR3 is CASSGGGQPYEQYF. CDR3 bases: TGTGCCAGCAGTGGAGGGGGACAGCCCTACGAGCAGTACTTC.

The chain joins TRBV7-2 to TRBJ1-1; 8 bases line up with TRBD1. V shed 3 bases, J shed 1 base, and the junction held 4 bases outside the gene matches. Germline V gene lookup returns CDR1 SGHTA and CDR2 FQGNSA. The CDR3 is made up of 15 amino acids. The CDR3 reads CASSFNRGANTEAFF. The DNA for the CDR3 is TGTGCCAGCAGCTTCAACAGGGGGGCGAACACTGAAGCTTTCTTT.

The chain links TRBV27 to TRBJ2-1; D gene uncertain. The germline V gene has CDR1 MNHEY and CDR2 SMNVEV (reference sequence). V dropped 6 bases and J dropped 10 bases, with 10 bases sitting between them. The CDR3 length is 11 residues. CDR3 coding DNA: TGTGCCAGCAGCAGACTTGGGGAGCAGTTCTTC. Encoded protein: CASSRLGEQFF.

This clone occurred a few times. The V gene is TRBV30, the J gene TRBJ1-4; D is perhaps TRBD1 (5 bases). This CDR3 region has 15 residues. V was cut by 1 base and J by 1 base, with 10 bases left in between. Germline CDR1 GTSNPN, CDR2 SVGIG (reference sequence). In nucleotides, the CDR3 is TGTGCCTGGAGTGCATACGGGGGAACTAATGAAAAACTGTTTTTT. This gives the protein CAWSAYGGTNEKLFF.

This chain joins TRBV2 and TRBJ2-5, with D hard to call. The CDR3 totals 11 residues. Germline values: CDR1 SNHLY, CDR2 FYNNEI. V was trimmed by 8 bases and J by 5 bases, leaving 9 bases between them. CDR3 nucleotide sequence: TGTGCCAGCGGACCAAGGGAGACCCAGTACTTC. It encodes CASGPRETQYF.

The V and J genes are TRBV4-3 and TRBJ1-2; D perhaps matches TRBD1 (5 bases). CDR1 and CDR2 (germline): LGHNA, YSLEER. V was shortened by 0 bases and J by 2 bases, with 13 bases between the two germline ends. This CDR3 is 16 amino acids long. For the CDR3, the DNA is TGCGCCAGCAGCCAAGAGGGCAGGGTAAGCAACTATGGCTACACCTTC. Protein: CASSQEGRVSNYGYTF.

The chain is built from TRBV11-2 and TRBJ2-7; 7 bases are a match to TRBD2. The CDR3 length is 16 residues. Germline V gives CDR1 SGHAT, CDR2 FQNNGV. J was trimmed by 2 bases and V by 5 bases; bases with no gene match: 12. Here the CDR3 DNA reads TGTGCCAGCAGCCTTCGGGGGGACGGAGGAGCCTACGAGCAGTACTTC. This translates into CASSLRGDGGAYEQYF. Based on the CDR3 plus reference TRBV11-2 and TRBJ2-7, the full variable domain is EAGVAQSPRYKIIEKRQSVAFWCNPISGHATLYWYQQILGQGPKLLIQFQNNGVVDDSQLPKDRFSAERLKGVDSTLKIQPAKLEDSAVYLCASSLRGDGGAYEQYFGPGTRLTVT.

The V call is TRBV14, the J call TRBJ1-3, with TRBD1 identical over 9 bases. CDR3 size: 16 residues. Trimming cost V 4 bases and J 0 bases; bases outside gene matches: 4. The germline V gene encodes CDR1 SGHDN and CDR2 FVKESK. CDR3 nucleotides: TGTGCCAGCAGCCGAGCACAGGGGGCCTCTGGAAACACCATATATTTT. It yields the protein CASSRAQGASGNTIYF. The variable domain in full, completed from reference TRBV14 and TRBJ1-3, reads EAGVTQFPSHSVIEKGQTVTLRCDPISGHDNLYWYRRVMGKEIKFLLHFVKESKQDESGMPNNRFLAERTGGTYSTLKVQPAELEDSGVYFCASSRAQGASGNTIYFGEGSWLTVV.

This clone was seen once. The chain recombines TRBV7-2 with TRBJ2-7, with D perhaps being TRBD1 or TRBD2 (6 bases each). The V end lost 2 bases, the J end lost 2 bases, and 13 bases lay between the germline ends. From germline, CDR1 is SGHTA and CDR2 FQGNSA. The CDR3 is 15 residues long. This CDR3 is CASSLSQGRPYEQYF. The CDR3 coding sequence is TGTGCCAGCAGCTTATCCCAGGGGAGGCCCTACGAGCAGTACTTC.

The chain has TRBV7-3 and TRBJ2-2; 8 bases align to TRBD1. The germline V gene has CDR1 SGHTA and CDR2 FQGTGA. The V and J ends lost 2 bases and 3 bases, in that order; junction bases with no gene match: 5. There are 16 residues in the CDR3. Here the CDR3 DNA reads TGTGCCAGCAGCTTATACGGGACAGGTGACACCGGGGAGCTGTTTTTT. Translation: CASSLYGTGDTGELFF.

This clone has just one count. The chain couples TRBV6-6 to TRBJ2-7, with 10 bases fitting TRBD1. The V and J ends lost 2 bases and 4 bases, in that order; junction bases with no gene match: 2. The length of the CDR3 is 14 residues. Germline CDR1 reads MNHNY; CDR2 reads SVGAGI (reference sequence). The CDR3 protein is CASSYGTGEYEQYF. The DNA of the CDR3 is TGTGCCAGCAGTTACGGGACAGGGGAATACGAGCAGTACTTC.

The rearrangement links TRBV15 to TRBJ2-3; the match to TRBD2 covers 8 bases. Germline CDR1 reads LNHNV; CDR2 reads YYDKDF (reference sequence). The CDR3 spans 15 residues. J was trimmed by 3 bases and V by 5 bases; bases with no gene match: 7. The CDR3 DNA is TGTGCCACCAGCGGCGAGCGGGAGAAGACAGATACGCAGTATTTT. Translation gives CATSGEREKTDTQYF.

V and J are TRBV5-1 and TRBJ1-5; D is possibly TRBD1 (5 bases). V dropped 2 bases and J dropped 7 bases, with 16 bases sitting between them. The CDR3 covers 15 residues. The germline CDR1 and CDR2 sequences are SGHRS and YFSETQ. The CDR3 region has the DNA TGCGCCAGCAGCTTATTAGGTAGGGGAGACCAGCCCCAGCATTTT. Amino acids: CASSLLGRGDQPQHF.

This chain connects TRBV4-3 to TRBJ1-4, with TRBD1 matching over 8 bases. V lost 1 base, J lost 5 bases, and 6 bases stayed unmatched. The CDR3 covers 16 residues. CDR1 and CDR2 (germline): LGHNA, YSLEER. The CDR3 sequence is CASSQVGNRGNEKLFF. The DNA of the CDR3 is TGCGCCAGCAGCCAAGTTGGGAACAGGGGGAATGAAAAACTGTTTTTT.

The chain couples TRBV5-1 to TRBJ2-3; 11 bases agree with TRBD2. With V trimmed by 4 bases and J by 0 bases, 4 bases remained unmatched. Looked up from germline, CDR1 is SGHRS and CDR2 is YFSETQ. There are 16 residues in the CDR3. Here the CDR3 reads CASSSSGGASTDTQYF. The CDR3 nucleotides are TGCGCCAGCAGCAGTAGCGGGGGGGCGAGCACAGATACGCAGTATTTT.

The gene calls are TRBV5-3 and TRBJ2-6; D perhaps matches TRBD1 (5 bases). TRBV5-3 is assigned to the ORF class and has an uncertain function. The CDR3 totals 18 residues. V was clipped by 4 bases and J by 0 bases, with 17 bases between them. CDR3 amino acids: CARSPGRELLSGANVLTF. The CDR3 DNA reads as TGTGCCAGAAGCCCTGGCAGGGAACTACTCTCTGGGGCCAACGTCCTGACTTTC.

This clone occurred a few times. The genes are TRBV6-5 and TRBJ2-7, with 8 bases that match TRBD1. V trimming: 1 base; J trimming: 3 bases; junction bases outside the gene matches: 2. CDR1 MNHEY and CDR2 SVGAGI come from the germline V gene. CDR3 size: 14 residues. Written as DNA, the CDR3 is TGTGCCAGCAGTTACTTCGGACAGGGCTACGAGCAGTACTTC. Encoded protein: CASSYFGQGYEQYF.

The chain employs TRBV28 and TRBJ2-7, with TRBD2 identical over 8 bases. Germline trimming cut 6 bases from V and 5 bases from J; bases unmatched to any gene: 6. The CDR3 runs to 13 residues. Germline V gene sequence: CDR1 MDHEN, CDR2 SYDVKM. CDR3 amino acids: CASRAGGTNEQYF. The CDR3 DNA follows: TGTGCCAGCAGGGCGGGAGGTACCAACGAGCAGTACTTC. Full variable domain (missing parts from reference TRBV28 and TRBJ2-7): DVKVTQSSRYLVKRTGEKVFLECVQDMDHENMFWYRQDPGLGLRLIYFSYDVKMKEKGDIPEGYSVSREKKERFSLILESASTNQTSMYLCASRAGGTNEQYFGPGTRLTVT.

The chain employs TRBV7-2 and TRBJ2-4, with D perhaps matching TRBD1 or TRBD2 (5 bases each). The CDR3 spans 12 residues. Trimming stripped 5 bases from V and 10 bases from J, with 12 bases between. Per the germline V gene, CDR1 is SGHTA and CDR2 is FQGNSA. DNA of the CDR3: TGTGCCAGCAGCCCGGGGACCAATATTCAGTACTTC. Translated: CASSPGTNIQYF.

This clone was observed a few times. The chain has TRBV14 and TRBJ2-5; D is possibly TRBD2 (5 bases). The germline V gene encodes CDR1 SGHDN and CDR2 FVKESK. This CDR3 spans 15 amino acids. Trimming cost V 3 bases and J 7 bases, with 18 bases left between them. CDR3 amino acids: CASSQERPFAGTQYF. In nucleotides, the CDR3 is TGTGCCAGCAGCCAGGAAAGACCCTTCGCGGGGACCCAGTACTTC. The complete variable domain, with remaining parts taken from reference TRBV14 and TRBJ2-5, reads EAGVTQFPSHSVIEKGQTVTLRCDPISGHDNLYWYRRVMGKEIKFLLHFVKESKQDESGMPNNRFLAERTGGTYSTLKVQPAELEDSGVYFCASSQERPFAGTQYFGPGTRLLVL.

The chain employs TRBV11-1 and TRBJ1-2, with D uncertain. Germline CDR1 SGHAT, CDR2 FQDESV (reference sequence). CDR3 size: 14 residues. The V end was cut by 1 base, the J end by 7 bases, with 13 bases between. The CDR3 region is CASSLGRVSGGYTF. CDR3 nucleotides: TGTGCCAGCAGCTTAGGGCGGGTTTCGGGTGGCTACACCTTC.

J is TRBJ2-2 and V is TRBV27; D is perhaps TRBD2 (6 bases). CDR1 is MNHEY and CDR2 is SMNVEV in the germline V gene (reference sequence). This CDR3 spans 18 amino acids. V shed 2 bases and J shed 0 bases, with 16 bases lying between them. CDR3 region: CASSLKGGGVTNTGELFF. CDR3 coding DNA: TGTGCCAGCAGTTTAAAGGGAGGAGGGGTTACGAACACCGGGGAGCTGTTTTTT.

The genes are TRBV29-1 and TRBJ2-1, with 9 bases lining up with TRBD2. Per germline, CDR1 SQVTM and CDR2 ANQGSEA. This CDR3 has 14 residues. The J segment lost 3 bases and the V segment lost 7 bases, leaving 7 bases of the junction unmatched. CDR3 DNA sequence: TGCAGCGGCGACCGCGGGAGGGGCTACAATGAGCAGTTCTTC. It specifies CSGDRGRGYNEQFF.

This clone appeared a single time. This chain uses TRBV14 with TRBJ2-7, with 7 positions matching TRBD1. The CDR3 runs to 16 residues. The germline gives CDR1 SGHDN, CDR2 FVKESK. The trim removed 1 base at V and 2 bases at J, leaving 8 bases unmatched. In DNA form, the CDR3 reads TGTGCCAGCAGCCAAGGCCGGGACAGCTTAACCTACGAGCAGTACTTC. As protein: CASSQGRDSLTYEQYF.

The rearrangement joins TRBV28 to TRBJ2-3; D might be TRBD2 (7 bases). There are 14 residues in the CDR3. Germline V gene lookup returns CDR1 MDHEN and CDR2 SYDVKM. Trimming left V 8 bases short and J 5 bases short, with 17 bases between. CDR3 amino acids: CASEGGGAGDTQYF. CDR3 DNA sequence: TGTGCCAGCGAAGGTGGGGGGGCAGGAGATACGCAGTATTTT.

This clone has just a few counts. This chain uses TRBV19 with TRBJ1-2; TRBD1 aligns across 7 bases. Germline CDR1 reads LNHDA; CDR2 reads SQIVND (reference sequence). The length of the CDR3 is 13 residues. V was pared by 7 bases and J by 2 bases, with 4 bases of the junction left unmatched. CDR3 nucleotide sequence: TGTGCCAGTAAGGAGACAGGGAACTATGGCTACACCTTC. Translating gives CASKETGNYGYTF.

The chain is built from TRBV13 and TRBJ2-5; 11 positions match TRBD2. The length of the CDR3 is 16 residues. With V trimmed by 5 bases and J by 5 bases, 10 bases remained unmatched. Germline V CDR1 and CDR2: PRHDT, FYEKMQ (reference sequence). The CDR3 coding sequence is TGTGCCAGCAGCCCCAGGACTAGCGGGCGGCGGGAGACCCAGTACTTC. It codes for CASSPRTSGRRETQYF.

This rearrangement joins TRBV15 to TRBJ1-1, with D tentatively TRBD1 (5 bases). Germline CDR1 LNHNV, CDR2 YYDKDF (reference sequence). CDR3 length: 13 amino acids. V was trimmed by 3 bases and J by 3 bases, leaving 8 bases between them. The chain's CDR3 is CATSRLQDTEAFF. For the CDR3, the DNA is TGTGCCACCAGCAGGCTACAGGACACTGAAGCTTTCTTT.